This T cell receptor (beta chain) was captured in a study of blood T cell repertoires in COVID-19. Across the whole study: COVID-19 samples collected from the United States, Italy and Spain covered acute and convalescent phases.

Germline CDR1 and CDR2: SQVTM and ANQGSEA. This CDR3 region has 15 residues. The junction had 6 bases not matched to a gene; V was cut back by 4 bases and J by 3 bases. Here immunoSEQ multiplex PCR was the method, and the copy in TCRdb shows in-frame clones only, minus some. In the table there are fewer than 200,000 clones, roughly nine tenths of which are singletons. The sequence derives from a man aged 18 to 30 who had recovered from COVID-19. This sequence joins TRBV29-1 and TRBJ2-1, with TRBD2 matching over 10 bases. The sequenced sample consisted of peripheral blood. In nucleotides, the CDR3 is TGCAGCGTTGCCCATTCTAGCGGGAGCTACAATGAGCAGTTCTTC. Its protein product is CSVAHSSGSYNEQFF.